This is a list of T cell receptor beta chains from one sample in a study of T cells in Graves' hyperthyroidism and ophthalmopathy. TCRdb called the multiplex PCR reads again in MiXCR, with one record for every CDR3 protein. Seen here are about 600,000 distinct CDR3 sequences, roughly 14% observed once, and the top ten hold under 15%. Sequencing was performed on blood. The receptor source for this set is a woman in her fifties or sixties with Graves' ophthalmopathy. The CDR3 runs from the conserved cysteine through the conserved F or W. The order of the fields is V gene, clone size, D gene, J gene, CDR3 protein, CDR3 DNA. A D gene is named only where the DNA matches it firmly. The listing skips clone size in some rows; elsewhere it reads once, few, many or a size class.

>TRBV7-6|few|.|TRBJ2-1
CASSPGSAYNEQFF
TGTGCCAGCAGTCCGGGTTCGGCCTACAATGAGCAGTTCTTC
>TRBV7-2|many|.|TRBJ1-1
CASSLGAAPQAFF
TGTGCCAGCAGCTTAGGGGCAGCACCCCAAGCTTTCTTT
>TRBV24-1|few|.|TRBJ2-1
CATSRAGDNEQFF
TGTGCCACCAGTCGAGCCGGCGACAATGAGCAGTTCTTC
>TRBV12-3/TRBV12-4|once|.|TRBJ2-7
CASTIQGGPYEQYF
TGTGCCAGCACCATACAAGGGGGACCCTACGAGCAGTACTTC
>TRBV7-9|few|TRBD1|TRBJ1-4
CASSYRGQGPNEKLFF
TGTGCCAGCAGCTACAGAGGACAGGGACCTAATGAAAAACTGTTTTTT
>TRBV20-1|.|.|TRBJ2-2
CSARDLRRTGELFF
TGCAGTGCTAGAGATCTTCGGAGGACCGGGGAGCTGTTTTTT
>TRBV7-2|once|TRBD2|TRBJ2-3
CASSLGPLSGTDTDTQYF
TGTGCCAGCAGCTTGGGACCCCTTAGCGGGACGGACACAGATACGCAGTATTTT
>TRBV20-1|many|.|TRBJ1-2
CSAPGGPGGYGYTF
TGCAGTGCTCCGGGGGGACCAGGAGGGTATGGCTACACCTTC
>TRBV20-1|many|.|TRBJ2-7
CSARDQVDRSSYEQYF
TGCAGTGCTAGAGATCAGGTAGACCGGAGCTCCTACGAGCAGTACTTC
>TRBV5-4|.|TRBD2|TRBJ2-2
CASRSGTSGLLVGGELFF
TGTGCCAGCAGGTCCGGGACTAGCGGGCTTTTAGTCGGCGGGGAGCTGTTTTTT
>TRBV6-1|many|TRBD2|TRBJ2-3
CASSELLAGGTDTQYF
TGTGCCAGCAGTGAACTACTAGCGGGTGGCACAGATACGCAGTATTTT
>TRBV7-9|.|.|TRBJ2-2
CASSSRQAGELFF
TGTGCCAGCAGCTCCCGCCAGGCCGGGGAGCTGTTTTTT
>TRBV15|.|TRBD2|TRBJ2-3
CATSTRTSSGGPDTQYF
TGTGCCACCAGCACTAGGACTAGCTCTGGAGGCCCAGATACGCAGTATTTT
>TRBV20-1|many|.|TRBJ2-7
CSAREGDYEQYF
TGCAGTGCTAGGGAGGGGGACTACGAGCAGTACTTC
>TRBV4-2|.|.|TRBJ2-1
CASSPSHYNEQFF
TGTGCCAGCAGCCCCTCTCATTACAATGAGCAGTTCTTC
>TRBV6-1|.|TRBD2|TRBJ2-1
CASSDKFRTSDNEQFF
TGTGCCAGCAGTGACAAGTTTCGGACTAGTGACAATGAGCAGTTCTTC
>TRBV10-3|.|.|TRBJ1-1
CAIRSTGPEEEAFF
TGTGCCATCAGATCCACAGGCCCCGAGGAGGAAGCTTTCTTT
>TRBV18|many|.|TRBJ1-5
CASSPSDQPQHF
TGTGCCAGCTCACCATCGGATCAGCCCCAGCATTTT